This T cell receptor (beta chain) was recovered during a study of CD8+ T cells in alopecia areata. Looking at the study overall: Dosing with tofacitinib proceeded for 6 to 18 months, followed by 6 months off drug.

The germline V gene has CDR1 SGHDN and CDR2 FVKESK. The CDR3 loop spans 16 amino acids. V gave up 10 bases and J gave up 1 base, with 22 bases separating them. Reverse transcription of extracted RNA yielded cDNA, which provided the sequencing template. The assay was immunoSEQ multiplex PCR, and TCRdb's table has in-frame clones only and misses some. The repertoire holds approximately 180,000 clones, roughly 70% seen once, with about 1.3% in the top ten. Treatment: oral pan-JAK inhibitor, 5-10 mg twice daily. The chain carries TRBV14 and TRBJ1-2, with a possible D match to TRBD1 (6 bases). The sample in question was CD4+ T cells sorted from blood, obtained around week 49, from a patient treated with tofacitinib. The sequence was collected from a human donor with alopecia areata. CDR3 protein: CATTETGTPDNYGYTF. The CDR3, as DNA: TGTGCCACCACAGAAACCGGGACACCTGATAACTATGGCTACACCTTC. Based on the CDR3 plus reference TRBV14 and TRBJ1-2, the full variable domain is EAGVTQFPSHSVIEKGQTVTLRCDPISGHDNLYWYRRVMGKEIKFLLHFVKESKQDESGMPNNRFLAERTGGTYSTLKVQPAELEDSGVYFCATTETGTPDNYGYTFGSGTRLTVV.